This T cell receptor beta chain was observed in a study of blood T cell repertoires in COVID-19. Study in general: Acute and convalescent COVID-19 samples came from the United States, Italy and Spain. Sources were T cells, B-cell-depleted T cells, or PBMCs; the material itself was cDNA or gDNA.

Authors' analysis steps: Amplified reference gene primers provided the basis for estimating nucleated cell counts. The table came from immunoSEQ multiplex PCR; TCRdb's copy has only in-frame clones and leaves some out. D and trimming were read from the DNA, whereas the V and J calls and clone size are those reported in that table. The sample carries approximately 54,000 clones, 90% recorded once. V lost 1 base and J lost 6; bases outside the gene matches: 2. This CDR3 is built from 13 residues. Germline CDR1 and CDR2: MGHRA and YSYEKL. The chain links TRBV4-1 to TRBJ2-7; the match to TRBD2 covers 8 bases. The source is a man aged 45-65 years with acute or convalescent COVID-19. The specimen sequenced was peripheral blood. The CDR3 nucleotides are TGCGCCAGCAGCCAAGGGACTAGCCCCGAGCAGTACTTC. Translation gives CASSQGTSPEQYF.